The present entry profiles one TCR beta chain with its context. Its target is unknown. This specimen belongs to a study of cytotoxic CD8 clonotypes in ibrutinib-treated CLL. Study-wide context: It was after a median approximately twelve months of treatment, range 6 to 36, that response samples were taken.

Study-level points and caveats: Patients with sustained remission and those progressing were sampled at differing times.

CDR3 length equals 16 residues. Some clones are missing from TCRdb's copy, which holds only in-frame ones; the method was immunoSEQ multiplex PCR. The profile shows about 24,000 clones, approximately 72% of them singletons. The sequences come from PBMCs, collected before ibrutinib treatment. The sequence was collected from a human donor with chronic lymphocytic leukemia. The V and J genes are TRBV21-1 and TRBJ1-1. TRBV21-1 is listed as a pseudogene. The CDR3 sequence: CASSLRPPGEKDGAFF. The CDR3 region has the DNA TGTGCCAGCAGCTTACGACCACCCGGGGAGAAGGATGGAGCTTTCTTT.